This entry lists 20 T cell receptor beta chains sequenced from one sample in a study of OX40 agonist ivuxolimab in advanced cancers. Generated by immunoSEQ multiplex PCR, the TCRdb table keeps only in-frame clones and is missing some. The sample contains tens of thousands of clones, 85% of which appear only once. Sample: CD4+ or CD8+ T cells sorted from blood, taken in a trial of the OX40 agonist ivuxolimab. These receptors originate from an adult with an advanced solid tumor such as melanoma, head and neck, liver or kidney cancer.

The chain uses TRBV5-1 and TRBJ2-3; D is undetermined. This CDR3 comprises 16 residues. Germline assignment: CDR1 SGHRS and CDR2 YFSETQ. V gave up 0 bases and J gave up 5 bases, with 16 bases separating them. The CDR3 DNA follows: TGCGCCAGCAGCTTGGCCAACACGGCAGCGAAAGATACGCAGTATTTT. Encoded protein: CASSLANTAAKDTQYF.

The chain combines TRBV6-5 with TRBJ1-5; possibly TRBD1 for D (6 bases). Looked up from germline, CDR1 is MNHEY and CDR2 is SVGAGI. This CDR3 has 16 residues. The V gene lost 4 bases and the J gene lost 3 bases, with 16 bases spanning the gap. The CDR3 DNA follows: TGTGCCAGCAGTTTTGCCGGCAGGGGAAACAATCAGCCCCAGCATTTT. It is translated as CASSFAGRGNNQPQHF.

This sequence joins TRBV6-1 and TRBJ2-3, with 7 bases matching TRBD1. Per the germline V gene, CDR1 is MNHNS and CDR2 is SASEGT. V was clipped by 3 bases and J by 5 bases; unmatched bases: 8. There are 15 residues in the CDR3. The CDR3 nucleotides are TGTGCCAGCAGTGACAGGGGGACCACACAAGATACGCAGTATTTT. It encodes CASSDRGTTQDTQYF.

This clone was detected once. The rearrangement joins TRBV28 to TRBJ1-3, with no clear D. V was pared by 6 bases and J by 0 bases, with 6 bases between. Germline V lookup: CDR1 MDHEN, CDR2 SYDVKM. The CDR3 totals 13 residues. CDR3 in amino acids: CASRQYSGNTIYF. The CDR3 DNA reads as TGTGCCAGCAGACAGTACTCTGGAAACACCATATATTTT.

The V gene is TRBV23-1, the J gene TRBJ2-7, with D unclear. TRBV23-1 is treated as an ORF (open reading frame) with a function not yet certain. Trimming removed 4 bases from V and 3 bases from J, with 10 bases in between. This CDR3 is built from 13 residues. This chain's CDR3 is CASSLFISYEQYF. The CDR3 DNA is TGCGCCAGCAGTCTTTTCATTAGCTACGAGCAGTACTTC.

This clone is medium-sized by share. The chain carries TRBV7-9 and TRBJ1-2; D gene unclear. The CDR3 sequence is 13 residues long. Germline V lookup: CDR1 SEHNR, CDR2 FQNEAQ (reference sequence). V lost 4 bases and J lost 4, with 10 bases in between. The CDR3 bases are TGTGCCAGCAGCTGGGGTCTAAGCTATGGCTACACCTTC. Protein sequence: CASSWGLSYGYTF.

V usage is TRBV6-5 and J usage is TRBJ2-3; D is possibly TRBD1 (5 bases). This CDR3 region has 13 residues. V was pared by 2 bases and J by 4 bases, with 7 bases between. CDR1 and CDR2 from the germline V gene are MNHEY and SVGAGI. The CDR3 coding sequence is TGTGCCAGCAGTTACGGGGCGGCAGATACGCAGTATTTT. Translated: CASSYGAADTQYF.

The chain has TRBV4-1 and TRBJ2-3, with 7 nucleotides matching TRBD1. Germline V gene data show CDR1 as MGHRA and CDR2 as YSYEKL. V dropped 4 bases and J dropped 0; count of bases not matched to a gene: 7. CDR3 length: 16 residues. The CDR3 spells CASSLPRGSSTDTQYF. CDR3 bases: TGCGCCAGCAGCCTCCCCAGGGGGTCGAGCACAGATACGCAGTATTTT.

The chain uses TRBV10-3 and TRBJ2-2; D remains unclear. The V end lost 4 bases, the J end lost 7 bases, and 10 bases lay between the germline ends. This CDR3 region has 13 residues. Germline V gene sequence: CDR1 ENHRY, CDR2 SYGVKD. CDR3 DNA: TGTGCCATCAGTGGCGGTGGGGTCGGGGAGCTGTTTTTT. Translating it yields CAISGGGVGELFF.

The CDR3 region is CASSPTGYSGNTIYF. The CDR3 DNA follows: TGTGCCAGCAGTCCTACAGGATACTCTGGAAACACCATATATTTT. V usage is TRBV2 and J usage is TRBJ1-3; TRBD1 is a possible D gene (5 bases). The CDR3 extends over 15 amino acids. Germline lookup yields CDR1 SNHLY and CDR2 FYNNEI. Trimming took off 5 bases at V and 0 bases at J, with 11 bases between the two ends.

This clone was detected once. V is TRBV5-8 and J is TRBJ1-2; 7 bases agree with TRBD1. Looked up from germline, CDR1 is SGHTS and CDR2 is YDEGEE. The CDR3 runs 12 residues. V trimming: 4 bases; J trimming: 8 bases; junction bases outside the gene matches: 5. The CDR3 DNA sequence: TGTGCCAGCAGCCACAGGGGTTCGGGCTACACCTTC. The encoded protein is CASSHRGSGYTF.

This clone was recorded once. The rearrangement links TRBV13 to TRBJ2-5, with TRBD2 as a possible D gene (6 bases). The CDR3 sequence is 15 residues long. The ends were cut back, 5 bases at V and 5 bases at J, with 18 bases in the middle. CDR1 is PRHDT and CDR2 is FYEKMQ in the germline V gene (reference sequence). CDR3 in amino acids: CASSPAPGEGETQYF. In nucleotides, the CDR3 is TGTGCCAGCAGCCCCGCCCCGGGAGAAGGGGAGACCCAGTACTTC.

The chain has TRBV27 and TRBJ2-7; 8 nucleotides match TRBD1. The CDR3 has 16 amino acids. After removal of 0 bases from V and 5 bases from J, the junction contained 9 bases not matched to a gene. The V gene's germline CDR1 is MNHEY and CDR2 SMNVEV (reference sequence). The CDR3 reads CASSLSGQGYPDEQYF. The CDR3 DNA follows: TGTGCCAGCAGTTTATCCGGACAGGGATATCCGGACGAGCAGTACTTC.

The chain combines TRBV9 with TRBJ1-3; D is possibly TRBD1 (6 bases). CDR1 and CDR2 (germline): SGDLS, YYNGEE. The germline V and J ends were trimmed by 0 bases and 0 bases, with 7 bases remaining between them. The CDR3 runs 15 residues. The CDR3 sequence: CASSVGTVSGNTIYF. DNA for the CDR3: TGTGCCAGCAGCGTAGGGACAGTCTCTGGAAACACCATATATTTT.

The sample holds one count of this clone. V usage is TRBV11-2 and J usage is TRBJ1-3; 8 nucleotides align to TRBD1. Trimming cost V 4 bases and J 1 base; bases outside gene matches: 3. The CDR3 has 15 amino acids. Germline CDR1 is SGHAT and CDR2 is FQNNGV. CDR3 bases: TGTGCCAGCAGCTGGGGGACAGGTTCTGGAAACACCATATATTTT. Translation gives CASSWGTGSGNTIYF.

The CDR3 region is CASSPGWGRAWEQYF. As DNA, the CDR3 is TGTGCCAGCAGCCCAGGGTGGGGGCGCGCCTGGGAGCAGTACTTC. The rearrangement links TRBV5-4 to TRBJ2-7; TRBD1 might be the D (6 bases). Trimming removed 4 bases from V and 7 bases from J, with 21 bases in between. Per germline, CDR1 SGHNT and CDR2 YYREEE (reference sequence). The CDR3 sequence is 15 residues long.

The V gene is TRBV5-6, the J gene TRBJ2-5; the D gene is possibly TRBD2 (6 bases). Trimming pared 0 bases from V and 0 bases from J, leaving 9 bases between. This CDR3 has 15 amino acids. CDR1 and CDR2 (germline): SGHDT, YYEEEE. The CDR3 is CASSLGPGDQETQYF. The DNA of the CDR3 is TGTGCCAGCAGCTTGGGTCCGGGGGACCAAGAGACCCAGTACTTC.

The count of this clone is one. The V gene is TRBV27, the J gene TRBJ2-4; D is possibly TRBD1 or TRBD2 (6 bases each). The CDR3 covers 14 residues. The V gene lost 6 bases and the J gene lost 5 bases, with 14 bases spanning the gap. Germline V gives CDR1 MNHEY, CDR2 SMNVEV (reference sequence). The CDR3 is CASRPRGLQNIQYF. The CDR3 DNA reads as TGTGCCAGCAGACCTCGGGGGCTCCAAAACATTCAGTACTTC.

This clone occurred once. J is TRBJ2-3 and V is TRBV6-6; 13 bases fit TRBD2. The ends lost 4 bases at V and 1 base at J; junction bases unmatched: 2. The CDR3 consists of 16 residues. Germline CDR1 reads MNHNY; CDR2 reads SVGAGI (reference sequence). The CDR3 nucleotides are TGTGCCAGCAGTTTCGGACTAGCGGGGGGCACAGATACGCAGTATTTT. Translating it yields CASSFGLAGGTDTQYF.

The chain employs TRBV5-4 and TRBJ2-5; D tentatively fits TRBD1 or TRBD2 (7 bases each). V lost 5 bases, J lost 5 bases, and 25 bases lay in between. Germline loops: CDR1 SGHNT, CDR2 YYREEE (reference sequence). This CDR3 has 17 amino acids. The CDR3, as DNA: TGTGCCAGCAGTCCTCCCGGGGGGCAGGGGGGAAGGGAGACCCAGTACTTC. Translated, it gives CASSPPGGQGGRETQYF.